The 29 T cell receptor beta chains below all came from one sample that was sequenced in a study of cytomegalovirus exposure and HLA in healthy donors. The PCR employed 60 Vbeta primers together with 13 Jbeta primers. Produced via immunoSEQ multiplex PCR; TCRdb's table is partial and in-frame only. The sample carries fewer than 200,000 clones, over 9.5% recorded once. The sample taken for sequencing was PBMCs. The receptors stem from a man aged 50 to 59 in good health and CMV-seropositive.

The gene calls are TRBV7-2 and TRBJ1-5; D gene uncertain. The CDR3 runs 14 residues. The germline gives CDR1 SGHTA, CDR2 FQGNSA. Between the trimmed V and J ends, which lost 3 bases and 5 bases, there was a span of 11 bases. CDR3: CASSFTVRDQPQHF. Written as DNA, the CDR3 is TGTGCCAGCAGCTTCACGGTCCGGGATCAGCCCCAGCATTTT. The full variable domain, with the rest looked up from reference TRBV7-2 and TRBJ1-5, is GAGVSQSPSNKVTEKGKDVELRCDPISGHTALYWYRQSLGQGLEFLIYFQGNSAPDKSGLPSDRFSAERTGGSVSTLTIQRTQQEDSAVYLCASSFTVRDQPQHFGDGTRLSIL.

This clone was detected a few times. This chain links TRBV7-9 with TRBJ1-1, with 8 positions matching TRBD1. The CDR3 sequence is 14 residues long. Germline V gene lookup returns CDR1 SEHNR and CDR2 FQNEAQ (reference sequence). Trimming removed 5 bases from V and 4 bases from J; junction bases left unmatched: 6. The DNA of the CDR3 is TGTGCCAGCAGCCCTAGACAGGGGTTCACTGAAGCTTTCTTT. Its protein product is CASSPRQGFTEAFF.

This clone showed up just a few times. The chain has TRBV5-1 and TRBJ2-1; 11 bases line up with TRBD2. CDR1 SGHRS and CDR2 YFSETQ come from the germline V gene. CDR3 length: 14 amino acids. V shed 4 bases and J 8 bases; nucleotides not matched to a gene: 5. The DNA of the CDR3 is TGCGCCAGCAGCCGGCGGACTAGCGGGCATGAGCAGTTCTTC. It yields the protein CASSRRTSGHEQFF.

This clone has a handful of counts. The genes are TRBV4-3 and TRBJ1-5; weak D call: TRBD1 (5 bases). The CDR3 consists of 18 residues. Per germline, CDR1 LGHNA and CDR2 YSLEER. Trimming pared 0 bases from V and 1 base from J, leaving 16 bases between. CDR3 residues: CASSQDWGVASSNQPQHF. CDR3 sequence (DNA): TGCGCCAGCAGCCAAGACTGGGGGGTAGCTTCGAGCAATCAGCCCCAGCATTTT.

This rearrangement joins TRBV4-1 to TRBJ2-1, with 7 nucleotides matching TRBD1. The ends lost 0 bases at V and 4 bases at J; junction bases unmatched: 6. CDR3 size: 16 residues. From germline, CDR1 is MGHRA and CDR2 YSYEKL. CDR3 sequence: CASSQEQGTVYNEQFF. As DNA, the CDR3 is TGCGCCAGCAGCCAAGAGCAGGGGACAGTATACAATGAGCAGTTCTTC.

This sequence joins TRBV7-2 and TRBJ1-2; 7 bases align to TRBD1. Germline V gene lookup returns CDR1 SGHTA and CDR2 FQGNSA. After removal of 4 bases from V and 5 bases from J, the junction contained 4 bases not matched to a gene. The CDR3 consists of 13 residues. CDR3 sequence: CASSYLQGYGYTF. For the CDR3, the DNA is TGTGCCAGCAGCTATCTACAGGGGTATGGCTACACCTTC.

This clone has more than one count but fewer than ten. V gene TRBV18 combines with J gene TRBJ1-5; D gene unclear. The CDR3 runs to 14 residues. CDR1 is KGHSH, CDR2 LQKENI, per germline. Trimming cost V 1 base and J 0 bases, with 4 bases left between them. The CDR3 nucleotides read TGTGCCAGCTCACCACTCGGTAGCAATCAGCCCCAGCATTTT. Its translation: CASSPLGSNQPQHF.

This clone was detected a few times. The V call is TRBV19, the J call TRBJ1-1; D unresolved. Germline V gene sequence: CDR1 LNHDA, CDR2 SQIVND (reference sequence). V lost 6 bases and J lost 2, with 7 bases in between. CDR3 length: 12 residues. CDR3 protein: CASSLANTEAFF. DNA of the CDR3: TGTGCCAGTAGCCTAGCAAACACTGAAGCTTTCTTT.

The chain links TRBV5-1 to TRBJ1-1, with 10 bases identical to TRBD1. This CDR3 contains 17 residues. In germline, CDR1 is SGHRS, CDR2 YFSETQ. V lost 0 bases and J lost 1; bases outside the gene matches: 6. As DNA, the CDR3 is TGCGCCAGCAGCTTGGGACAGGGGGCGTATAAGAACACTGAAGCTTTCTTT. As protein: CASSLGQGAYKNTEAFF.

This clone was found a few times. The genes are TRBV7-9 and TRBJ1-5; maybe TRBD1 (6 bases). The germline CDR1 and CDR2 sequences are SEHNR and FQNEAQ (reference sequence). V was pared by 1 base and J by 6 bases, with 10 bases between. This CDR3 spans 14 amino acids. The CDR3 region has the DNA TGTGCCAGCAGCTTAGGGGGGCTTGGTCAGCCCCAGCATTTT. Its protein is CASSLGGLGQPQHF.

This clone was counted only a few times. The V gene is TRBV6-1, the J gene TRBJ2-7, with 7 nucleotides matching TRBD1. Germline CDR1 reads MNHNS; CDR2 reads SASEGT. V gave up 7 bases and J gave up 0 bases; unmatched junction bases: 6. The CDR3 totals 14 residues. The CDR3 DNA reads TGTGCCAGCAAGGACAGGCTATTCTCCTACGAGCAGTACGTC. Its translation is CASKDRLFSYEQYV.

The J gene is TRBJ2-2, the V gene TRBV4-2, with D maybe TRBD2 (5 bases). The CDR3 spans 15 residues. Between the trimmed V and J ends, which lost 2 bases and 5 bases, there was a span of 12 bases. The germline gives CDR1 LGHNA, CDR2 YNFKEQ. The CDR3 region is CASSQTTGVTGELFF. Written as DNA, the CDR3 is TGTGCCAGCAGCCAAACGACCGGGGTAACCGGGGAGCTGTTTTTT.

The chain carries TRBV18 and TRBJ2-1; D remains unclear. This CDR3 is 11 amino acids long. Germline V gene lookup returns CDR1 KGHSH and CDR2 LQKENI. Trimming cost V 10 bases and J 5 bases, with 9 bases left between them. The chain's CDR3 is CATQVDNEQFF. DNA of the CDR3: TGTGCCACCCAGGTTGACAATGAGCAGTTCTTC.

The chain employs TRBV11-3 and TRBJ2-1; D unresolved. The CDR3 has 12 amino acids. In germline, CDR1 is SGHNT, CDR2 YENEEA. V was shortened by 3 bases and J by 9 bases, with 9 bases between the two germline ends. CDR3 nucleotides: TGTGCCAGCAGCTTTTCAGAATCTGAGCAGTTCTTC. It translates to CASSFSESEQFF.

This chain uses TRBV9 with TRBJ1-5, with no clear D. Germline CDR1 is SGDLS and CDR2 is YYNGEE. Trimming pared 4 bases from V and 0 bases from J, leaving 14 bases between. This CDR3 comprises 16 residues. CDR3 in DNA: TGTGCCAGCAGCATCATCGGCAGGTATAGCAATCAGCCCCAGCATTTT. It encodes CASSIIGRYSNQPQHF.

This chain uses TRBV18 with TRBJ1-2; 7 nucleotides line up with TRBD1. The CDR3 length is 12 residues. CDR1 and CDR2 (germline): KGHSH, LQKENI. V was pared by 8 bases and J by 3 bases, with 3 bases of the junction left unmatched. CDR3 sequence: CASTTGDYGYTF. CDR3 DNA sequence: TGTGCCAGCACTACAGGGGACTATGGCTACACCTTC.

The chain has TRBV4-3 and TRBJ2-7; TRBD1 aligns across 7 bases. This CDR3 comprises 15 residues. Germline V gene data show CDR1 as LGHNA and CDR2 as YSLEER. After removal of 0 bases from V and 6 bases from J, the junction contained 8 bases not matched to a gene. CDR3: CASSQDPERGREQYF. The CDR3 DNA is TGCGCCAGCAGCCAAGACCCGGAAAGGGGGCGCGAGCAGTACTTC.

This clone has only a few counts. The V gene is TRBV19, the J gene TRBJ2-2; TRBD1 matches 9 bases. V lost 6 bases to trimming and J lost 5 bases; unmatched junction nucleotides: 4. This CDR3 comprises 14 residues. Germline V gene sequence: CDR1 LNHDA, CDR2 SQIVND (reference sequence). As DNA, the CDR3 is TGTGCCAGTAGCGGGACAGGGAGAACCGGGGAGCTGTTTTTT. Protein: CASSGTGRTGELFF.

A few counts support this clone. The rearrangement joins TRBV7-9 to TRBJ1-5, with D maybe TRBD1 (6 bases). This CDR3 region has 14 residues. Germline values: CDR1 SEHNR, CDR2 FQNEAQ (reference sequence). Trimming stripped 3 bases from V and 4 bases from J, with 10 bases between. CDR3 sequence (DNA): TGTGCCAGCAGCTTCCAGGGGACAAATCAGCCCCAGCATTTT. Protein: CASSFQGTNQPQHF. Complete variable domain (other parts from reference TRBV7-9 and TRBJ1-5): DTGVSQNPRHKITKRGQNVTFRCDPISEHNRLYWYRQTLGQGPEFLTYFQNEAQLEKSRLLSDRFSAERPKGSFSTLEIQRTEQGDSAMYLCASSFQGTNQPQHFGDGTRLSIL.

The CDR3 region is CASSDRDRVGGYTF. CDR3 DNA: TGTGCCAGTAGTGACCGGGACAGGGTTGGTGGCTACACCTTC. The chain is built from TRBV19 and TRBJ1-2, with 9 bases fitting TRBD1. The J segment lost 7 bases and the V segment lost 5 bases, leaving 8 bases of the junction unmatched. CDR1 is LNHDA and CDR2 is SQIVND in the germline V gene (reference sequence). This CDR3 contains 14 residues.

The chain links TRBV10-1 to TRBJ2-1; D uncertain. V lost 3 bases, J lost 7 bases, and 13 bases lay in between. The CDR3 is 14 residues long. Germline-derived CDR1 and CDR2 are WNHNN and SYGVQD (reference sequence). The CDR3 region is CASSEQRLRNEQFF. DNA for the CDR3: TGCGCCAGCAGTGAACAACGACTTCGAAATGAGCAGTTCTTC.

This clone was counted only a few times. The rearrangement links TRBV4-2 to TRBJ1-6, with TRBD1 matching 7 bases. With V trimmed by 4 bases and J by 6 bases, 6 bases remained unmatched. This CDR3 is built from 15 residues. The germline V gene encodes CDR1 LGHNA and CDR2 YNFKEQ. Written as DNA, the CDR3 is TGTGCCAGCAGCCTAACTCGACAGGGTAATTCACCCCTCCACTTT. It specifies CASSLTRQGNSPLHF.

The chain is built from TRBV7-2 and TRBJ2-5; 10 bases fit TRBD1. The V segment lost 3 bases and the J segment 2 bases; nucleotides outside the gene matches: 6. This CDR3 has 16 residues. From germline, CDR1 is SGHTA and CDR2 FQGNSA. The chain's CDR3 is CASSLEGQGIQETQYF. CDR3 nucleotide sequence: TGTGCCAGCAGCTTGGAGGGACAGGGGATTCAAGAGACCCAGTACTTC.

This clone was seen a handful of times. The rearrangement links TRBV18 to TRBJ1-6; unclear D gene. V dropped 3 bases and J dropped 10 bases, with 13 bases sitting between them. This CDR3 is built from 14 residues. Germline assignment: CDR1 KGHSH and CDR2 LQKENI. Here the CDR3 DNA reads TGTGCCAGCTCACCCCAAAGTCCGGGGTCACCCCTCCACTTT. The encoded protein is CASSPQSPGSPLHF.

This clone was seen only a few times. V gene TRBV7-9 combines with J gene TRBJ1-1; D is undetermined. The CDR3 extends over 13 amino acids. The V gene's germline CDR1 is SEHNR and CDR2 FQNEAQ (reference sequence). The ends were cut back, 1 base at V and 4 bases at J, with 7 bases in the middle. This chain's CDR3 is CASSLDSGTEAFF. The CDR3 coding sequence is TGTGCCAGCAGCTTAGATTCGGGCACTGAAGCTTTCTTT.

This clone was observed a few times. The chain carries TRBV7-8 and TRBJ2-3; D uncertain. V was trimmed by 0 bases and J by 3 bases, leaving 10 bases between them. The CDR3 totals 15 residues. CDR1 SGHVS and CDR2 FQNEAQ come from the germline V gene. The CDR3 protein is CASSLARPETDTQYF. The CDR3 DNA reads as TGTGCCAGCAGCTTAGCGCGGCCAGAGACAGATACGCAGTATTTT.

This clone was picked up a small number of times. V is TRBV19 and J is TRBJ2-1; possible D gene TRBD2, 7 bases. Between the trimmed V and J ends, which lost 3 bases and 4 bases, there was a span of 16 bases. The germline V gene encodes CDR1 LNHDA and CDR2 SQIVND (reference sequence). This CDR3 spans 16 amino acids. DNA of the CDR3: TGTGCCAGTAGTATTAAAGGGGGACTAACATACAATGAGCAGTTCTTC. This sequence encodes CASSIKGGLTYNEQFF.

J is TRBJ1-3 and V is TRBV9; the D gene is possibly TRBD1 (6 bases). Germline V lookup: CDR1 SGDLS, CDR2 YYNGEE. CDR3 length equals 13 residues. V lost 2 bases, J lost 5 bases, and 8 bases lay in between. The CDR3: CASSVDSRNTIYF. The CDR3 DNA reads as TGTGCCAGCAGCGTGGACAGCAGAAACACCATATATTTT.

This clone occurred a few times. The V and J genes are TRBV2 and TRBJ2-7, with D perhaps TRBD1 (5 bases). Trimming stripped 5 bases from V and 0 bases from J, with 11 bases between. The CDR3 has 14 residues. Germline assignment: CDR1 SNHLY and CDR2 FYNNEI. The CDR3 region has the DNA TGTGCCAGCAGTCAGGGTAGGGGCTCCTACGAGCAGTACGTC. Protein product: CASSQGRGSYEQYV.